The T cell receptor (beta chain) described here comes from a study of T-cell memory formation after mild COVID-19. The CDR3 runs to 15 residues. CDR1 is SGHRS and CDR2 is YFSETQ in the germline V gene. J lost 0 bases, V lost 3 bases, and 5 bases had no gene match. Study findings and constraints: Pre-infection memory carried some responding clones, suggesting that cross-reactive memory joined. Clones that got smaller from day 15 to 85 had even CD4/CD8, while clones growing later tipped toward CD4+. Nothing confirmed that second-wave clones peaking on day 37 were specific for SARS-CoV-2.

The TCR alpha and TCR beta cDNA libraries, bearing sample barcodes and UMIs, were generated by 5'RACE using constant-segment primers. TCRdb reanalysed the 5' RACE reads using MiXCR and keeps one entry per CDR3 protein. There are just over 350,000 distinct CDR3 sequences in the sample; 13% to 15% occur only once, and 22% lies in the top ten. This clonotype was counted ten times or more. The antigen is unknown. This TCR came from a man between 18 and 29 years old who had mild COVID-19 (a few samples of this study predate the infection). Cell type and time point are not known. The rearrangement joins TRBV5-1 to TRBJ1-1, with TRBD1 matching over 7 bases. The sequencing sample was made of PBMCs or a T cell subset sorted from them (not recorded which). The CDR3: CASSSRQGLNTEAFF. DNA of the CDR3: TGCGCCAGCAGCTCAAGACAGGGACTGAACACTGAAGCTTTCTTT.